The text below deals with one T cell receptor beta chain. What it recognizes is unknown. Profiled with immunoSEQ multiplex PCR; TCRdb holds only in-frame clones, not every one. The sample yields roughly 44,000 clones, less than 85% seen once. Per germline, CDR1 MNHEY and CDR2 SVGAGI. The CDR3 runs to 15 residues. The V gene end was trimmed by 2 bases and the J gene end by 7 bases; junction bases not matched to a gene: 5. The data derive from a study of radiotherapy plus CTLA-4 blockade in lung cancer. Points from the study as a whole: Response was reportedly best predicted by early blood T cell clone dynamics, with interferon-beta. Tumor-derived TCR clones expanded in blood after radiotherapy plus ipilimumab.

Chemo-refractory metastatic non-small-cell lung cancer patients underwent focal radiation alongside CTLA-4 blockade with ipilimumab. The V gene is TRBV6-5, the J gene TRBJ2-2; 9 bases match TRBD2. The sequence was obtained from a human donor with non-small cell lung cancer who had stable disease on radiotherapy plus ipilimumab. The sequencing used peripheral blood, collected from a patient treated with radiotherapy plus ipilimumab. CDR3 sequence: CASSYGGGAVGELFF. CDR3 in DNA: TGTGCCAGCAGTTACGGCGGGGGGGCTGTCGGGGAGCTGTTTTTT.